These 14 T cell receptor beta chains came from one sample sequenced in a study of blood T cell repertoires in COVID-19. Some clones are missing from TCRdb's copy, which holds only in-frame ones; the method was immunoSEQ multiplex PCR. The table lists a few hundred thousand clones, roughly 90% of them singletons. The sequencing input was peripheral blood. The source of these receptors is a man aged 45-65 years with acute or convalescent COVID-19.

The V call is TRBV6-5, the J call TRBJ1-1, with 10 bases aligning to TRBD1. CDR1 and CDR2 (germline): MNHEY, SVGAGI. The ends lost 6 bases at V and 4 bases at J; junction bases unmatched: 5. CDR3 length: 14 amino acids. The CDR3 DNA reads TGTGCCAGCAGCCCCGGGGACAGGGGCACTGAAGCTTTCTTT. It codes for CASSPGDRGTEAFF.

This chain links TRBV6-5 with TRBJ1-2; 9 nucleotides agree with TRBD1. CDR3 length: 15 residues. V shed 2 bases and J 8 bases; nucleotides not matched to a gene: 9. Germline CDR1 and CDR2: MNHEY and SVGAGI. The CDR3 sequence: CASSYGQGSLKGYTF. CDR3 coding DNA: TGTGCCAGCAGTTACGGACAGGGGAGCCTAAAGGGCTACACCTTC.

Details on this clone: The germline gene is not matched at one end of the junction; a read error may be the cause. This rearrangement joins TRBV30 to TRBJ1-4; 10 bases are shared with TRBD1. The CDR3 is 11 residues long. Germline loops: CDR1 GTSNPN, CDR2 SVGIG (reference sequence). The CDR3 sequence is CAWSDRDRGPF. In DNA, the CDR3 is TGTGCCTGGAGTGACCGGGACAGGGGACCTTTT.

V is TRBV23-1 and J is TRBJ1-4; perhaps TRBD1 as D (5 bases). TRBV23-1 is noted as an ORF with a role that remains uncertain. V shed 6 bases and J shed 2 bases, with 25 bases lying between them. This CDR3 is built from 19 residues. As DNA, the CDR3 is TGCGCCAGCAGCTCCACGGGGTCCCAGAACGGGGGGACTAATGAAAAACTGTTTTTT. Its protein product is CASSSTGSQNGGTNEKLFF.

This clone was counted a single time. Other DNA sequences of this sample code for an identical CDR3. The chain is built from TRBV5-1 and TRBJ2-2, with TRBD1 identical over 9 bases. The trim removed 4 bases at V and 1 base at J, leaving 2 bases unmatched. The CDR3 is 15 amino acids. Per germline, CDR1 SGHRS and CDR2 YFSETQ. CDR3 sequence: CASSTGQGNTGELFF. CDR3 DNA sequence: TGCGCCAGCAGCACGGGACAGGGGAACACCGGGGAGCTGTTTTTT.

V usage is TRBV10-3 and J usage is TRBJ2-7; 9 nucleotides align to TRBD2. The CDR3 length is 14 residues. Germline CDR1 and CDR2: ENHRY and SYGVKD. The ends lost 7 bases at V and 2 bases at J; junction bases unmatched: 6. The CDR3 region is CAINAAGGTYEQYF. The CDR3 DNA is TGTGCCATCAATGCAGCGGGGGGCACCTACGAGCAGTACTTC.

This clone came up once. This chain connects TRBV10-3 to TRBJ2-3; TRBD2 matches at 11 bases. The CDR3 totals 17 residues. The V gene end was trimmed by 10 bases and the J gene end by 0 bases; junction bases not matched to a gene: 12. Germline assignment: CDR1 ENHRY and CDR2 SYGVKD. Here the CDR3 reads CATHQAPSGGSTDTQYF. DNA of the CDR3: TGTGCCACTCATCAGGCCCCTAGCGGGGGGAGCACAGATACGCAGTATTTT.

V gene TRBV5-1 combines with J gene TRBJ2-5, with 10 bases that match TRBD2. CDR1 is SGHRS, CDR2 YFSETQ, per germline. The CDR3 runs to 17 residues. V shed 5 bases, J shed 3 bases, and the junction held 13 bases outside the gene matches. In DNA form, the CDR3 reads TGCGCCAGCAGGCCAGGGGTGGTAACTAGCGGGGAAGAGACCCAGTACTTC. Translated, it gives CASRPGVVTSGEETQYF.

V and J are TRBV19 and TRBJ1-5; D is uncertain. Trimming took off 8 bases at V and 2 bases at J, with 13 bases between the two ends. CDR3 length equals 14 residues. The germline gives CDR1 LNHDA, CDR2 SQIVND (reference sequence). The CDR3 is CASLKRLGNQPQHF. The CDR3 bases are TGTGCCAGTCTTAAACGGTTAGGCAATCAGCCCCAGCATTTT.

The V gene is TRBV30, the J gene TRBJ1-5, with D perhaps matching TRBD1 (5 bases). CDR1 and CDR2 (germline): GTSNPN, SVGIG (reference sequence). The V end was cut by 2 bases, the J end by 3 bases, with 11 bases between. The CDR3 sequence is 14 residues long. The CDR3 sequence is CAWSPRGANQPQHF. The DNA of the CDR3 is TGTGCCTGGAGTCCGCGGGGCGCCAATCAGCCCCAGCATTTT.

The CDR3 DNA reads as TGTGCCAGCGGCCGCGGGTTTAGTAAGGGCATTCAGTACTTC. Translated, it gives CASGRGFSKGIQYF. The V call is TRBV27, the J call TRBJ2-4; D is perhaps TRBD2 (5 bases). The ends were cut back, 8 bases at V and 9 bases at J, with 20 bases in the middle. Germline V gene lookup returns CDR1 MNHEY and CDR2 SMNVEV (reference sequence). The CDR3 is 14 residues long.

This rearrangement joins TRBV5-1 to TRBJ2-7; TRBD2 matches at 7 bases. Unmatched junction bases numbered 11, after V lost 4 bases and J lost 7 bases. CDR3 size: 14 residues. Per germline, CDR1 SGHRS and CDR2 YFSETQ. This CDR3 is CASSPGHVGGEQYF. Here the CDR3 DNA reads TGCGCCAGCAGCCCTGGACACGTCGGGGGGGAGCAGTACTTC. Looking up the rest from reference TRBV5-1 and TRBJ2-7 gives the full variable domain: KAGVTQTPRYLIKTRGQQVTLSCSPISGHRSVSWYQQTPGQGLQFLFEYFSETQRNKGNFPGRFSGRQFSNSRSEMNVSTLELGDSALYLCASSPGHVGGEQYFGPGTRLTVT.

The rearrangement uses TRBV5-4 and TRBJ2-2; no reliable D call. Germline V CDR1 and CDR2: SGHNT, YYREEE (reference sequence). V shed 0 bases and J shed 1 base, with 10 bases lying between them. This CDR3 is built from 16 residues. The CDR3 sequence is CASSLGARLNTGELFF. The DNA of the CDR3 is TGTGCCAGCAGCTTGGGGGCCCGGCTGAACACCGGGGAGCTGTTTTTT.

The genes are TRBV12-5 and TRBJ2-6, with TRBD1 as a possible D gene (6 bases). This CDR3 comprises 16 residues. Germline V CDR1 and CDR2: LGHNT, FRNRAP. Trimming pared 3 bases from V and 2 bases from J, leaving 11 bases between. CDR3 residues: CASGLGQGTGANVLTF. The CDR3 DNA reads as TGTGCTAGTGGTTTAGGGCAGGGGACTGGGGCCAACGTCCTGACTTTC.